This TCR beta chain appears in the sequencing data of a study of T-cell reconstitution after alpha-beta-depleted transplantation in children. This CDR3 comprises 16 residues. V lost 5 bases, J lost 4 bases, and 11 bases stayed unmatched. Germline lookup yields CDR1 SGHVS and CDR2 FNYEAQ. Using unique molecular identifiers, the investigators prepared the TCRbeta library. Via MiXCR, TCRdb re-called the PCR reads, giving one row per CDR3 protein. In the table there are 750,000 to 950,000 distinct CDR3 sequences, roughly 15% of which are singletons. Whole-study findings and limits: T-cell counts and diversity at one year post-transplant came mainly from newly produced T cells. From surviving recipient T cells and thymic progenitors came the high day-60 TCRbeta diversity observed in some patients.

This clonotype came up a few times. Antigen: not known. The chain carries TRBV7-6 and TRBJ2-1; TRBD2 matches at 7 bases. The input for sequencing was PBMCs, mostly from graft donor cells, taken 360 days after TCRalphabeta/CD19-depleted stem cell transplant. The source of this sequence is a male patient aged 10 to 17 who had a stem cell transplant for acute lymphoblastic leukemia, so the T cells may come from the graft donor. The CDR3 is CASSPLGAGEYNEQFF. CDR3 sequence (DNA): TGTGCCAGCAGCCCCCTAGGGGCGGGAGAATACAATGAGCAGTTCTTC.